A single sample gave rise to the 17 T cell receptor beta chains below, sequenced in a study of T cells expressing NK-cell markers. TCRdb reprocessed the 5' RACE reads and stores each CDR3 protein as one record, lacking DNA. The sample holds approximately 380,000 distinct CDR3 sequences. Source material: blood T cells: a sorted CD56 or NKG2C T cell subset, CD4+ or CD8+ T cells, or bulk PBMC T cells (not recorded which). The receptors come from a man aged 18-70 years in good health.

The CDR3 loop is CASSPTFLGRGFF. J is TRBJ2-1 and V is TRBV14; TCRdb calls TRBD2, which cannot be checked without DNA. The CDR3 is 13 amino acids. Germline CDR1 SGHDN, CDR2 FVKESK. The whole variable domain, filled in from reference TRBV14 and TRBJ2-1, reads EAGVTQFPSHSVIEKGQTVTLRCDPISGHDNLYWYRRVMGKEIKFLLHFVKESKQDESGMPNNRFLAERTGGTYSTLKVQPAELEDSGVYFCASSPTFLGRGFFGPGTRLTVL.

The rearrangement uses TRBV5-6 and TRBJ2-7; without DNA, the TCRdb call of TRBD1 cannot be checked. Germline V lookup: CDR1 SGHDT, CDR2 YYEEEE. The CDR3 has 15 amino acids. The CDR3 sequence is CASSSLGQGPYEQYF.

CDR3 sequence: CASSPATTGKQPQHF. This chain connects TRBV7-2 to TRBJ1-5; the D gene TCRdb calls, TRBD1, cannot be checked with no DNA. In germline, CDR1 is SGHTA, CDR2 FQGNSA. CDR3 length: 15 amino acids.

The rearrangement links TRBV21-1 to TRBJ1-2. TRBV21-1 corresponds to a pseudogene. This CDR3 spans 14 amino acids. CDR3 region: CASSEGPYNYGYTF.

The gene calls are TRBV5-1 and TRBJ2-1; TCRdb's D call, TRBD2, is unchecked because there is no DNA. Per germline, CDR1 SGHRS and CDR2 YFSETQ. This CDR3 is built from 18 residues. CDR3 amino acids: CASSLLPSRAGGYNEQFF.

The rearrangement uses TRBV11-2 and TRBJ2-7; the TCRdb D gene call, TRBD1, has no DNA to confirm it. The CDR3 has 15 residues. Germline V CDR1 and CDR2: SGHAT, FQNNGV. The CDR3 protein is CASSLERGTSYEQYF.

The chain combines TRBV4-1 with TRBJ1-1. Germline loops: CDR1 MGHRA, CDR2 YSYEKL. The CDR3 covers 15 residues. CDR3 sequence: CASSQEGKAGTEAFF.

This CDR3 reads CASSLAGLGGTDTQYF. The chain employs TRBV11-2 and TRBJ2-3; TCRdb's D gene call, TRBD2, goes unchecked for lack of DNA. CDR1 is SGHAT, CDR2 FQNNGV, per germline. The CDR3 loop spans 16 amino acids. Based on the CDR3 plus reference TRBV11-2 and TRBJ2-3, the full variable domain is EAGVAQSPRYKIIEKRQSVAFWCNPISGHATLYWYQQILGQGPKLLIQFQNNGVVDDSQLPKDRFSAERLKGVDSTLKIQPAKLEDSAVYLCASSLAGLGGTDTQYFGPGTRLTVL.

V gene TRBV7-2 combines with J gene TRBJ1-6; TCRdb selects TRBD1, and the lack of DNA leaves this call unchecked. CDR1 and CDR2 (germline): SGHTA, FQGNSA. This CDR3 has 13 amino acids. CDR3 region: CASSRDRASPLHF.

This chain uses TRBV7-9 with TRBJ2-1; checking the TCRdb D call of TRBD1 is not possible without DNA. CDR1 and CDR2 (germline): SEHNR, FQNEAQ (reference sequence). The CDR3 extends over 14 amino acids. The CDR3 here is CASSFGSGGSEQFF. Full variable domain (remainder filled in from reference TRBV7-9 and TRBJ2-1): DTGVSQNPRHKITKRGQNVTFRCDPISEHNRLYWYRQTLGQGPEFLTYFQNEAQLEKSRLLSDRFSAERPKGSFSTLEIQRTEQGDSAMYLCASSFGSGGSEQFFGPGTRLTVL.

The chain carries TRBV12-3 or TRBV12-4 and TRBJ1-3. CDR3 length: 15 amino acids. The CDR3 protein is CASSSEGTSRNTIYF.

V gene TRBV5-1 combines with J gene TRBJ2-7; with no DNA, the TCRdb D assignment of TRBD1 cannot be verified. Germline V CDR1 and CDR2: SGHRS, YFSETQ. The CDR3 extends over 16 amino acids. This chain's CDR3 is CASSLVSGMGGYEQYF.

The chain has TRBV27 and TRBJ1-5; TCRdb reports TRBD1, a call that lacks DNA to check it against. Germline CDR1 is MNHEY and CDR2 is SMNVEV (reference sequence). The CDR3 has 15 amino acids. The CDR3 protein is CASRLQGAVSQPQHF.

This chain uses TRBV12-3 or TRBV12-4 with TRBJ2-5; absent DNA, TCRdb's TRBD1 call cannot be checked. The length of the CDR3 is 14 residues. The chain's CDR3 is CASSFGTRVETQYF.

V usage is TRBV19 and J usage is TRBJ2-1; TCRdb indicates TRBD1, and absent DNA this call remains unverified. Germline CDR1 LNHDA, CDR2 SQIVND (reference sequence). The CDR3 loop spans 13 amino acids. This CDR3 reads CASSRQGAGEQFF.

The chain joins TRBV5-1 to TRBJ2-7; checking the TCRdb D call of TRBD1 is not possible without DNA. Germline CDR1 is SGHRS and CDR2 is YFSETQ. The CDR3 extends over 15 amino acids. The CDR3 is CASSRGDRWAYEQYF.

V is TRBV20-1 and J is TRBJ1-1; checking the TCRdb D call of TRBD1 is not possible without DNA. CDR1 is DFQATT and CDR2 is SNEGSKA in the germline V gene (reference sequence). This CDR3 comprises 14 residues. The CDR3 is CSPRGGGLNTEAFF.